This T cell receptor beta chain stems from a study of shared clonotypes between healthy human individuals. Study in general: Donors, aged 18 to 49, were two women and three men.

Approximately 210 ng DNA, about 30,000 T cell genomes, went into each sorted-subset replicate PCR. Original data processing: Because ImmunoSEQ provided only junction sequences with no quality scores, the filtering differed. Libraries were prepared by immunoSEQ multiplex PCR; TCRdb keeps only in-frame clonotypes and omits some of them. For V, J and clone size, that table is used; D and trimming come from the DNA. The data contain 1 million to 1.2 million clones, roughly 80% of them singletons. Naive CD4+ cells were CD45RA-selected; the remaining cells were memory. This CDR3 spans 14 amino acids. The germline CDR1 and CDR2 sequences are LNHDA and SQIVND (reference sequence). V was pared by 7 bases and J by 1 base, with 4 bases of the junction left unmatched.

Source material: memory CD4+ T cells from PBMCs. Subset meaning: CD45RA-negative fraction. The chain combines TRBV19 with TRBJ2-7; 10 bases map to TRBD2. The TCR sequence derives from a man aged 18 to 29 in good health. Some clones in this sample may be carry-over from other donors' samples. The CDR3 region has the DNA TGTGCCAGTAAATGGACTAGCGGTTCCTACGAGCAGTACTTC. Translation gives CASKWTSGSYEQYF.